Shown below are 28 T cell receptor beta chains from a single sample sequenced in a study of CD8 T cells in Susac syndrome. A quantity of roughly 0.5 to 1 ug RNA underwent reverse transcription using random hexamers. TCRdb re-called the immunoSEQ multiplex PCR reads through MiXCR, storing one row per CDR3 protein. The sample lists 110,000 or so distinct CDR3 sequences; just under 95% were seen once. The sample comprised CD4+ T cells from PBMCs. Receptors originate from a human donor with multiple sclerosis.

The genes are TRBV5-6 and TRBJ2-7, with 7 positions matching TRBD2. CDR3 length equals 17 residues. The V gene's germline CDR1 is SGHDT and CDR2 YYEEEE. V was clipped by 4 bases and J by 7 bases; unmatched bases: 20. The CDR3 loop is CASSPLAGDYRVLEQYF. CDR3 nucleotides: TGTGCCAGCAGCCCCCTGGCGGGGGATTATCGGGTACTGGAGCAGTACTTC.

The J gene is TRBJ1-2, the V gene TRBV20-1, with a possible D match to TRBD1 (5 bases). CDR3 length equals 13 residues. Germline V gene lookup returns CDR1 DFQATT and CDR2 SNEGSKA (reference sequence). The CDR3: CSRGAGTNYGYTF. In nucleotides, the CDR3 is TGCAGCCGGGGCGCGGGAACTAACTATGGCTACACCTTC.

V is TRBV7-3 and J is TRBJ2-2; TRBD2 is a possible D gene (5 bases). The CDR3 is made up of 17 amino acids. The V end was cut by 0 bases, the J end by 8 bases, with 19 bases between. Germline CDR1 and CDR2: SGHTA and FQGTGA. In DNA, the CDR3 is TGTGCCAGCAGCTTAACGCCGGAACGGGGTGGTGTAGGGGAGCTGTTTTTT. It translates to CASSLTPERGGVGELFF.

This chain connects TRBV5-1 to TRBJ2-1; the D gene is possibly TRBD2 (7 bases). In germline, CDR1 is SGHRS, CDR2 YFSETQ. The CDR3 is 14 amino acids. V gave up 7 bases and J gave up 8 bases, with 19 bases separating them. CDR3 region: CASLEGGASDEQFF. The CDR3, as DNA: TGCGCCAGCCTGGAGGGGGGGGCCTCGGATGAGCAGTTCTTC.

The count of this clonotype is one. J is TRBJ2-1 and V is TRBV3-1, with unresolved D. The V gene's germline CDR1 is LGHDT and CDR2 YNNKEL (reference sequence). This CDR3 has 17 amino acids. Trimming shortened V by 0 bases and J by 8 bases, and 20 bases separated the two germline ends. The CDR3 is CASSQDWVPRSLDEQFF. The CDR3 DNA is TGTGCCAGCAGCCAAGATTGGGTCCCTAGAAGTTTAGATGAGCAGTTCTTC.

This clonotype was recorded only once. This sequence joins TRBV21-1 and TRBJ1-4. TRBV21-1 constitutes a pseudogene. The CDR3 length is 13 residues. This CDR3 is CASRGKTNEKLFF. In DNA form, the CDR3 reads TGTGCCAGCAGGGGGAAGACTAATGAAAAACTGTTTTTT.

The chain uses TRBV12-3 or TRBV12-4 and TRBJ1-1; D uncertain. With 3 bases removed from V and 6 bases from J, the gap between germline ends came to 17 bases. There are 15 residues in the CDR3. The CDR3 sequence: CASSFRGRLIPEAFF. In DNA form, the CDR3 reads TGTGCCAGCAGTTTTCGAGGGCGGTTGATTCCTGAAGCTTTCTTT.

The chain is built from TRBV20-1 and TRBJ1-5; no clear D. Between the trimmed V and J ends, which lost 3 bases and 1 base, there was a span of 4 bases. Germline-derived CDR1 and CDR2 are DFQATT and SNEGSKA (reference sequence). The CDR3 length is 12 residues. CDR3 DNA sequence: TGCAGTGCTAGGGGAAGCAATCAGCCCCAGCATTTT. Its protein product is CSARGSNQPQHF.

The V and J genes are TRBV9 and TRBJ2-5; 8 nucleotides agree with TRBD2. The CDR3 has 14 amino acids. With 3 bases clipped from V and 5 bases from J, the junction kept 6 bases outside the gene matches. Per the germline V gene, CDR1 is SGDLS and CDR2 is YYNGEE. The chain's CDR3 is CASSAGTSRETQYF. The CDR3 region has the DNA TGTGCCAGCAGCGCCGGGACTAGTCGTGAGACCCAGTACTTC.

This chain connects TRBV20-1 to TRBJ1-2; TRBD1 matches at 9 bases. Germline CDR1 is DFQATT and CDR2 is SNEGSKA (reference sequence). V trimming: 6 bases; J trimming: 4 bases; junction bases outside the gene matches: 6. This CDR3 spans 13 amino acids. For the CDR3, the DNA is TGCAGTGCGCGGACAGGGGAAACCTATGGCTACACCTTC. This translates into CSARTGETYGYTF.

A note on this clonotype: The junction departs from germline at one end; a sequencing error may be responsible. V and J are TRBV10-3 and TRBJ2-7; the match to TRBD1 covers 11 bases. In germline, CDR1 is ENHRY, CDR2 SYGVKD. This CDR3 contains 15 residues. Here the CDR3 DNA reads TGTGCCATGAGTGTCCGGGACAGGGGGATCTACGAGCAGTACTTC. Amino acid sequence: CAMSVRDRGIYEQYF.

This chain uses TRBV11-2 with TRBJ1-2; maybe TRBD1 (5 bases). Germline V gene sequence: CDR1 SGHAT, CDR2 FQNNGV. The CDR3 consists of 11 residues. V was clipped by 2 bases and J by 14 bases, with 12 bases between them. CDR3 DNA: TGTGCCAGCAGCTTACGATGGGGGATTACCTTC. Translation: CASSLRWGITF. The full variable domain, its missing parts supplied by reference TRBV11-2 and TRBJ1-2, is EAGVAQSPRYKIIEKRQSVAFWCNPISGHATLYWYQQILGQGPKLLIQFQNNGVVDDSQLPKDRFSAERLKGVDSTLKIQPAKLEDSAVYLCASSLRWGITFGSGTRLTVV.

The rearrangement links TRBV5-1 to TRBJ2-3; D may be TRBD2 (5 bases). Germline CDR1 and CDR2: SGHRS and YFSETQ. CDR3 length: 16 residues. Trimming took 1 base from V and 0 from J, leaving 12 bases between them. The CDR3, as DNA: TGCGCCAGCAGCTTGCAGCCGGGGTCTAGCACAGATACGCAGTATTTT. This gives the protein CASSLQPGSSTDTQYF.

The V gene is TRBV5-4, the J gene TRBJ1-2; tentatively, D is TRBD1 (6 bases). From germline, CDR1 is SGHNT and CDR2 YYREEE (reference sequence). Trimming left V 4 bases short and J 3 bases short, with 16 bases between. The CDR3 sequence is 15 residues long. CDR3 nucleotides: TGTGCCAGCAGCCCTGCACAGGGAGGGGACTATGGCTACACCTTC. This sequence encodes CASSPAQGGDYGYTF.

The chain recombines TRBV2 with TRBJ1-1; D possibly corresponds to TRBD1 (5 bases). The germline gives CDR1 SNHLY, CDR2 FYNNEI. This CDR3 spans 13 amino acids. The V and J ends lost 10 bases and 0 bases respectively, with 12 bases between them. The CDR3 loop reads CAKQGVLNTEAFF. The CDR3 DNA follows: TGTGCCAAGCAGGGAGTGCTGAACACTGAAGCTTTCTTT.

The chain carries TRBV2 and TRBJ2-7, with D maybe TRBD1 (8 bases). This CDR3 is built from 14 residues. The germline V gene has CDR1 SNHLY and CDR2 FYNNEI. Between the trimmed V and J ends, which lost 4 bases and 5 bases, there was a span of 15 bases. The CDR3 nucleotides are TGTGCCAGCAGTGCCCAGGGGGCGGGAGACGAGCAGTACTTC. This translates into CASSAQGAGDEQYF.

The V call is TRBV25-1, the J call TRBJ2-7; D remains ambiguous. The V gene lost 3 bases and the J gene lost 6 bases, with 6 bases spanning the gap. This CDR3 spans 11 amino acids. Per germline, CDR1 MGHDK and CDR2 SYGVNS. The CDR3 spells CASSDGVEQYF. DNA for the CDR3: TGTGCCAGCAGTGATGGGGTCGAGCAGTACTTC.

In its sample, this clonotype was seen once. This rearrangement joins TRBV6-6 to TRBJ2-1; a weak D match, TRBD1 (5 bases). CDR1 and CDR2 from the germline V gene are MNHNY and SVGAGI (reference sequence). The CDR3 loop spans 12 amino acids. V was cut by 0 bases and J by 10 bases, with 7 bases left in between. The CDR3: CASSYSRQEQFF. The CDR3 bases are TGTGCCAGCAGTTACTCTAGACAGGAGCAGTTCTTC.

This chain uses TRBV3-1 with TRBJ1-2; a weak D match, TRBD1 (5 bases). Trimming cost V 4 bases and J 3 bases, with 6 bases left between them. Germline V gene lookup returns CDR1 LGHDT and CDR2 YNNKEL (reference sequence). The CDR3 has 12 residues. As DNA, the CDR3 is TGTGCCAGCAGCCCGGGACACTATGGCTACACCTTC. Translation: CASSPGHYGYTF.

The CDR3 sequence: CASSYSPRDTEAFF. The CDR3 DNA is TGTGCCAGCAGTTACTCTCCGAGGGACACTGAAGCTTTCTTT. The chain has TRBV6-2 or TRBV6-3 and TRBJ1-1; D is unclear. The CDR3 runs to 14 residues. Germline V CDR1 and CDR2: MNHEY, SVGEGT. V lost 0 bases and J 3 bases, leaving 8 bases between the germline ends.

This clonotype was picked up a small number of times. The rearrangement links TRBV5-1 to TRBJ1-1, with D maybe TRBD1 (5 bases). There are 13 residues in the CDR3. Deletions cut 3 bases from V and 8 bases from J, with 14 bases between. CDR1 SGHRS and CDR2 YFSETQ come from the germline V gene. The CDR3 loop reads CASSSTGLREAFF. CDR3 sequence (DNA): TGCGCCAGCAGCTCTACAGGTCTGAGGGAAGCTTTCTTT.

The CDR3, as DNA: TGTGCCAGCAGCTTCCTTAGCGGGGACGATACGCAGTATTTT. Residues: CASSFLSGDDTQYF. The V call is TRBV5-6, the J call TRBJ2-3; 8 nucleotides match TRBD2. This CDR3 has 14 residues. CDR1 is SGHDT, CDR2 YYEEEE, per germline. The V gene end was trimmed by 2 bases and the J gene end by 6 bases; junction bases not matched to a gene: 5.

This clonotype came up once. This chain connects TRBV29-1 to TRBJ2-1; D is undetermined. V lost 1 base and J 5 bases, leaving 9 bases between the germline ends. Germline-derived CDR1 and CDR2 are SQVTM and ANQGSEA. CDR3 length equals 13 residues. The DNA for the CDR3 is TGCAGCGTTGAAGGGTGGGCAGACAATGAGCAGTTCTTC. It translates to CSVEGWADNEQFF.

This clonotype was counted a single time. V usage is TRBV6-5 and J usage is TRBJ2-7; 8 bases map to TRBD1. V dropped 2 bases and J dropped 6; count of bases not matched to a gene: 3. This CDR3 has 13 residues. Germline V gene sequence: CDR1 MNHEY, CDR2 SVGAGI. The CDR3 loop is CASSYQDRGEQYF. The CDR3 DNA is TGTGCCAGCAGTTACCAAGACAGGGGCGAGCAGTACTTC.

V usage is TRBV9 and J usage is TRBJ1-4; 7 nucleotides align to TRBD1. The CDR3 spans 16 residues. The V segment lost 4 bases and the J segment 4 bases; nucleotides outside the gene matches: 10. CDR1 SGDLS and CDR2 YYNGEE come from the germline V gene. The CDR3, as DNA: TGTGCCAGCAGCTCCTCTCCGGGACAGATTAATGAAAAACTGTTTTTT. This translates into CASSSSPGQINEKLFF.

About this clonotype: One end of the junction varies from germline; a read error may be responsible. V usage is TRBV7-3 and J usage is TRBJ2-3, with a possible D match to TRBD1 (6 bases). The CDR3 is 11 residues long. The germline V gene has CDR1 SGHTA and CDR2 FQGTGA. The chain's CDR3 is CASSLTLGQLF. CDR3 coding DNA: TGTGCCAGCAGCCTCACGCTAGGACAGCTTTTT.

This clonotype appeared a few times. The rearrangement joins TRBV4-1 to TRBJ2-4; D is possibly TRBD2 (6 bases). This CDR3 has 16 residues. Trimming shortened V by 1 base and J by 1 base, and 11 bases separated the two germline ends. Germline CDR1 and CDR2: MGHRA and YSYEKL. Here the CDR3 reads CASSQVEEGAKNIQYF. DNA for the CDR3: TGCGCCAGCAGCCAAGTGGAGGAGGGCGCCAAAAACATTCAGTACTTC.

The rearrangement links TRBV5-1 to TRBJ2-5; TRBD1 or TRBD2 may be the D gene (5 bases each). The CDR3 has 16 amino acids. With 0 bases removed from V and 5 bases from J, the gap between germline ends came to 17 bases. CDR1 and CDR2 from the germline V gene are SGHRS and YFSETQ. CDR3 sequence (DNA): TGCGCCAGCAGCTTGGCCGGGACCTCGGCTGGCGAGACCCAGTACTTC. The encoded protein is CASSLAGTSAGETQYF.